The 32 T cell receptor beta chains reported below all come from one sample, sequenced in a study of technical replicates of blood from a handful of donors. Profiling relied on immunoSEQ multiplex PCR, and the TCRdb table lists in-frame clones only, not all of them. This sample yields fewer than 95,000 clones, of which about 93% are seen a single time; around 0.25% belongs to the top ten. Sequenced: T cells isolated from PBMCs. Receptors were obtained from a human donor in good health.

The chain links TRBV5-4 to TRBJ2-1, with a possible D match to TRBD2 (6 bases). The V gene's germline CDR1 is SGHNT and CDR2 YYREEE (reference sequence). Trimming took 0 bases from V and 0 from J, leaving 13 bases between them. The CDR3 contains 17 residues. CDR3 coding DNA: TGTGCCAGCAGCTTGGAGGGGCGGGAAAGCTCCTACAATGAGCAGTTCTTC. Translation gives CASSLEGRESSYNEQFF. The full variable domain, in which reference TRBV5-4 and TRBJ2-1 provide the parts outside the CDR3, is ETGVTQSPTHLIKTRGQQVTLRCSSQSGHNTVSWYQQALGQGPQFIFQYYREEENGRGNFPPRFSGLQFPNYSSELNVNALELDDSALYLCASSLEGRESSYNEQFFGPGTRLTVL.

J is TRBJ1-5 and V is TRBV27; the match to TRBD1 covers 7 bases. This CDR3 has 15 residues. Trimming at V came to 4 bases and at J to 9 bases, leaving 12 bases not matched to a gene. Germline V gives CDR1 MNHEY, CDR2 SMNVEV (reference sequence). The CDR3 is CASSSRTTGLGPQHF. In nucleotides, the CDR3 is TGTGCCAGCAGTTCCCGCACGACAGGGCTGGGGCCCCAGCATTTT.

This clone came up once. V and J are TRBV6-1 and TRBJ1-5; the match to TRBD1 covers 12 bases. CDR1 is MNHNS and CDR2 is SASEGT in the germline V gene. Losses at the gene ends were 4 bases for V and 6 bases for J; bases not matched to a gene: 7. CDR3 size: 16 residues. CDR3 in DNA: TGTGCCAGCAGTGTCTCGGGACAGGGGGCCGGTCAGCCCCAGCATTTT. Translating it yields CASSVSGQGAGQPQHF.

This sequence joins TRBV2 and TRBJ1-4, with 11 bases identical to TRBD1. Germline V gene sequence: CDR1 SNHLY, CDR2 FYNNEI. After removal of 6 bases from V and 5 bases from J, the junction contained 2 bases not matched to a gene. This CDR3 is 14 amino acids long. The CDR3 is CASSGDRGNEKLFF. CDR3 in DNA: TGTGCCAGCAGCGGGGACAGGGGGAATGAAAAACTGTTTTTT.

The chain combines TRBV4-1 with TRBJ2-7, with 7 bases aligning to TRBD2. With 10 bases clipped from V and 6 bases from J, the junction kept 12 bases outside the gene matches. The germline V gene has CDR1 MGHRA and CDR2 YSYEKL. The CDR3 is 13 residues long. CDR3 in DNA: TGCGCCACCGGAGATGGGCGGGAGCGCGAGCAGTACTTC. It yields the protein CATGDGREREQYF.

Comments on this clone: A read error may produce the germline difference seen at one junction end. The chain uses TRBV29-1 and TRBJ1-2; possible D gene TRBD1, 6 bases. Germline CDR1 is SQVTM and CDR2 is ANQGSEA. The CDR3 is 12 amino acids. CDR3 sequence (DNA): TGCAGTGTTGAGACAGGTCCCTATGGCTACACCTTC. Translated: CSVETGPYGYTF.

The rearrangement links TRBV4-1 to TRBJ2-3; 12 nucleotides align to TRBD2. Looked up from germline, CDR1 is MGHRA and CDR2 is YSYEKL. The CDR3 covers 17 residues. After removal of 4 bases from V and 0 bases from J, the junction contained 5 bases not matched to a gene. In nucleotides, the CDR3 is TGCGCCAGCAGCCTGCGACTAGCGGGAGCTAGCACAGATACGCAGTATTTT. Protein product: CASSLRLAGASTDTQYF.

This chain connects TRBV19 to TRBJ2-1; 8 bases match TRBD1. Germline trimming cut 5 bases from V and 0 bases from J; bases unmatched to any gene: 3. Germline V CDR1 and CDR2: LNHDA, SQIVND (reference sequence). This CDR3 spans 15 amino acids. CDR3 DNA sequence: TGTGCCAGTAGTGTCACAGGGGGCTCCTACAATGAGCAGTTCTTC. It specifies CASSVTGGSYNEQFF.

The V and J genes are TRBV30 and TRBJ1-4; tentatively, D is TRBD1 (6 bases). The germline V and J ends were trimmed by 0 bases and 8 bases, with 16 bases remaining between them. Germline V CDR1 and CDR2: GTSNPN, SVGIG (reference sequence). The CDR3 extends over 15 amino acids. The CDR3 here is CAWSVLGGAGEKLFF. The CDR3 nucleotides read TGTGCCTGGAGTGTCCTCGGGGGGGCTGGAGAAAAACTGTTTTTT.

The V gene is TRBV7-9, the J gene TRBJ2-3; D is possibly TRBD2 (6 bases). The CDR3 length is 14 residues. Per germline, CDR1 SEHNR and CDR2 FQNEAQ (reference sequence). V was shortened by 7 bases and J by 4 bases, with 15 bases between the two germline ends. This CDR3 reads CASNPPWGADTQYF. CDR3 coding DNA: TGTGCCAGCAACCCTCCGTGGGGGGCAGATACGCAGTATTTT.

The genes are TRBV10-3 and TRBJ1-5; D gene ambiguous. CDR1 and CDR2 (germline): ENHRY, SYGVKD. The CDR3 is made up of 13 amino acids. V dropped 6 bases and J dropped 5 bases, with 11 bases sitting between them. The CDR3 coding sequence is TGTGCCATCAGCGACACTCTCCATCAGCCCCAGCATTTT. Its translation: CAISDTLHQPQHF.

The CDR3 DNA reads as TGTGCCACCAGCAGAGATGGGGCGGGGGGCAGCCAAAACATTCAGTACTTC. Its protein product is CATSRDGAGGSQNIQYF. The chain recombines TRBV15 with TRBJ2-4; 8 bases align to TRBD2. CDR1 and CDR2 (germline): LNHNV, YYDKDF (reference sequence). The CDR3 has 17 residues. V lost 0 bases to trimming and J lost 5 bases; unmatched junction nucleotides: 9.

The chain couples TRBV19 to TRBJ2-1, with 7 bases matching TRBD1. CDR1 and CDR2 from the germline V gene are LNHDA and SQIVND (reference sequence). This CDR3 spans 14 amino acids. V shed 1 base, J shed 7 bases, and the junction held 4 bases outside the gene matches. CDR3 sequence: CASSIGGRGNEQFF. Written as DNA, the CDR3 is TGTGCCAGTAGTATAGGGGGCAGGGGGAATGAGCAGTTCTTC.

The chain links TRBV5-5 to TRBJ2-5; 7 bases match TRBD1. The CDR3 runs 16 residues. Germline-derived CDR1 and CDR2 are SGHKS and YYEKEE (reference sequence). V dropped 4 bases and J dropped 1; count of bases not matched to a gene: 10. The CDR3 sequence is CASSPKWTGFQETQYF. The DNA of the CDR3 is TGTGCCAGCAGCCCGAAATGGACAGGCTTCCAAGAGACCCAGTACTTC. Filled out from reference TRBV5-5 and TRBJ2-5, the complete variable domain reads DAGVTQSPTHLIKTRGQQVTLRCSPISGHKSVSWYQQVLGQGPQFIFQYYEKEERGRGNFPDRFSARQFPNYSSELNVNALLLGDSALYLCASSPKWTGFQETQYFGPGTRLLVL.

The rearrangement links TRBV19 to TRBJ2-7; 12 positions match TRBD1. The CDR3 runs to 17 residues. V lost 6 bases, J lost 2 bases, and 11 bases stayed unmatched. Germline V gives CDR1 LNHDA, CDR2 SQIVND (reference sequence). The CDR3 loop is CASSEQGQGAVAYEQYF. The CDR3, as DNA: TGTGCCAGTAGCGAACAGGGACAGGGGGCTGTCGCCTACGAGCAGTACTTC. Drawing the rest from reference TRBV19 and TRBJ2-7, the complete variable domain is DGGITQSPKYLFRKEGQNVTLSCEQNLNHDAMYWYRQDPGQGLRLIYYSQIVNDFQKGDIAEGYSVSREKKESFPLTVTSAQKNPTAFYLCASSEQGQGAVAYEQYFGPGTRLTVT.

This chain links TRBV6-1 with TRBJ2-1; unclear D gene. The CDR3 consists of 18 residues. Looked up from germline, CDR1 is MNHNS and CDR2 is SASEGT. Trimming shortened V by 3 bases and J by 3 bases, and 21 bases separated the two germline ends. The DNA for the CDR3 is TGTGCCAGCAGTGAGTTTTGGCAGAACAATAATTACTACAATGAGCAGTTCTTC. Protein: CASSEFWQNNNYYNEQFF.

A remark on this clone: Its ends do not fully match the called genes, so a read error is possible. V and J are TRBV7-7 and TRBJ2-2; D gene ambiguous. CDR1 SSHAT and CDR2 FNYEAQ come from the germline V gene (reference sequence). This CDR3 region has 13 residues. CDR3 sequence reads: CASSFLNTGELFF. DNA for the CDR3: TGTGCTAGCAGCTTTCTAAACACCGGGGAGCTGTTTTTT.

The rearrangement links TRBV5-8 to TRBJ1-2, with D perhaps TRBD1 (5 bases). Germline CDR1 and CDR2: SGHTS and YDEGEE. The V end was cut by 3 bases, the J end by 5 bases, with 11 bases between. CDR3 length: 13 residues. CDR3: CASSSAGRYGYTF. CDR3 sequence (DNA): TGTGCCAGCAGCTCCGCAGGGAGGTATGGCTACACCTTC.

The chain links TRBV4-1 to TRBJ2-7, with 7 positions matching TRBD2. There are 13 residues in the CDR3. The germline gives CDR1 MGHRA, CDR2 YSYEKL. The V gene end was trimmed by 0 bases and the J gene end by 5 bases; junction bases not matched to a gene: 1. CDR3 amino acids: CASSQEGGNEQYF. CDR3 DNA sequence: TGCGCCAGCAGCCAAGAGGGGGGGAACGAGCAGTACTTC.

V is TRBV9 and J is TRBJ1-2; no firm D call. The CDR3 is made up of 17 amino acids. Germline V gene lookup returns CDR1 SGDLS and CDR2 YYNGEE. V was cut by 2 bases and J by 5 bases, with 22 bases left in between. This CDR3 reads CASSVSATREVGYGYTF. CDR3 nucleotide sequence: TGTGCCAGCAGCGTCTCCGCCACGCGGGAGGTTGGGTATGGCTACACCTTC.

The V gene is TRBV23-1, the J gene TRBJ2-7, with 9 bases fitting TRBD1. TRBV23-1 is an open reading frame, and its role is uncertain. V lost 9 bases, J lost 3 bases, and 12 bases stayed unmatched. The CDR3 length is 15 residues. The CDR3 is CASRGTGGTSYEQYF. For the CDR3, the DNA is TGCGCCAGTCGAGGTACAGGGGGCACGAGCTACGAGCAGTACTTC.

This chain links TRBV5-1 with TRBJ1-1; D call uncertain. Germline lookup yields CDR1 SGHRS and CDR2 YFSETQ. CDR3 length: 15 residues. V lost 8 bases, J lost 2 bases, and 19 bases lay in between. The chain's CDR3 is CARTVWAPLNTEAFF. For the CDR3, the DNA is TGCGCCAGAACTGTCTGGGCACCCCTAAACACTGAAGCTTTCTTT.

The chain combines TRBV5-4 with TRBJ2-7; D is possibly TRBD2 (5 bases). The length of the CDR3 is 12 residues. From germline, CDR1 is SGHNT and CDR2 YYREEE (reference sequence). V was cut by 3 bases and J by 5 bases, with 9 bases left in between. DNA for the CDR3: TGTGCCAGCAGCTCGTCGGAGGACGAGCAGTACTTC. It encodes CASSSSEDEQYF. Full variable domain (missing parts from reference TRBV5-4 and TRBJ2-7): ETGVTQSPTHLIKTRGQQVTLRCSSQSGHNTVSWYQQALGQGPQFIFQYYREEENGRGNFPPRFSGLQFPNYSSELNVNALELDDSALYLCASSSSEDEQYFGPGTRLTVT.

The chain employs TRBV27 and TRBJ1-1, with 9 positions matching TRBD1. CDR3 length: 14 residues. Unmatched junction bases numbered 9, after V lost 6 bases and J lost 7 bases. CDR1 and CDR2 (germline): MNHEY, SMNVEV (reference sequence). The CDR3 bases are TGTGCCAGCAGGGGGGGGACAGGGCGGAATGAAGCTTTCTTT. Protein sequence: CASRGGTGRNEAFF.

Written as DNA, the CDR3 is TGTGCCAGCAGTGGGTCTCAGGGGTATGGCTACACCTTC. Protein: CASSGSQGYGYTF. The rearrangement uses TRBV6-1 and TRBJ1-2; D possibly corresponds to TRBD1 (6 bases). Trimming left V 4 bases short and J 5 bases short, with 11 bases between. The germline gives CDR1 MNHNS, CDR2 SASEGT. This CDR3 has 13 residues.

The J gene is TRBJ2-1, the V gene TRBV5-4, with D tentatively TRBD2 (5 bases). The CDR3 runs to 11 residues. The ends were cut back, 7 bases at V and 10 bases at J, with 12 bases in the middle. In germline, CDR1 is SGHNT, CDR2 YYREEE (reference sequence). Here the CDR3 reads CASGTGGEQFF. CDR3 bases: TGTGCCAGCGGTACGGGCGGGGAGCAGTTCTTC.

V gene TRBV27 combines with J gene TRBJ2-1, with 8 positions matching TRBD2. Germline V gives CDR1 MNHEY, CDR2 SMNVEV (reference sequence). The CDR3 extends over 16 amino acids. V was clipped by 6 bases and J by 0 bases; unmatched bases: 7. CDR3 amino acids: CASRLAARLSYNEQFF. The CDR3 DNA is TGTGCCAGCAGACTAGCGGCAAGACTCTCCTACAATGAGCAGTTCTTC.

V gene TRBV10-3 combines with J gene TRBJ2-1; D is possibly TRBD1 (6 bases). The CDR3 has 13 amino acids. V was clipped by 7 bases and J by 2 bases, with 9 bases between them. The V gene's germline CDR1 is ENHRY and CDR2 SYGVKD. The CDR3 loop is CAIKTGPYNEQFF. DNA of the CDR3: TGTGCCATCAAGACAGGACCCTACAATGAGCAGTTCTTC.

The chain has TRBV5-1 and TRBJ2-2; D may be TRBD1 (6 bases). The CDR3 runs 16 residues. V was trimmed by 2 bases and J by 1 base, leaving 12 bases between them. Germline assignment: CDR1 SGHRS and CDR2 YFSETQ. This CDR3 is CASSLSSTGNTGELFF. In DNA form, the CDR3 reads TGCGCCAGCAGCTTATCTTCGACAGGGAACACCGGGGAGCTGTTTTTT.

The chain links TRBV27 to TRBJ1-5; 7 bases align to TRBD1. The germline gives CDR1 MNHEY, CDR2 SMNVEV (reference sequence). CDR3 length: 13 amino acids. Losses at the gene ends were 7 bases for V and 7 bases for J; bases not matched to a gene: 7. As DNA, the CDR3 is TGTGCCAGCACCATGGGCAGGGGGCAGCCCCAGCATTTT. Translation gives CASTMGRGQPQHF.

CDR3 sequence reads: CASSDRGTNQPQHF. In DNA form, the CDR3 reads TGTGCCAGCAGCGACAGGGGAACAAATCAGCCCCAGCATTTT. The J gene is TRBJ1-5, the V gene TRBV5-6, with 8 positions matching TRBD1. The V and J ends lost 4 bases and 4 bases, in that order; junction bases with no gene match: 4. Germline V lookup: CDR1 SGHDT, CDR2 YYEEEE. The CDR3 sequence is 14 residues long.

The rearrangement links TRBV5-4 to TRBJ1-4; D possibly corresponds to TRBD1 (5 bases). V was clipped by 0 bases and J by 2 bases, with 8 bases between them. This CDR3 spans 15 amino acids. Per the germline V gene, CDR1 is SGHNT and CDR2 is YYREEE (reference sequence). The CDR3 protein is CASSLAGGTNEKLFF. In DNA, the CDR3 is TGTGCCAGCAGCTTGGCCGGGGGGACTAATGAAAAACTGTTTTTT.